The 17 T cell receptor beta chains reported below all come from one sample, sequenced in a study of blood T cell repertoires in COVID-19. Libraries were prepared by immunoSEQ multiplex PCR; TCRdb keeps only in-frame clonotypes and omits some of them. This table holds under 450,000 clones, about 91% found once. The sequenced sample consisted of peripheral blood. The receptors originated from a woman in her forties or fifties with COVID-19, enrolled during active disease.

The rearrangement joins TRBV20-1 to TRBJ2-3; tentative D call: TRBD2 (6 bases). Germline lookup yields CDR1 DFQATT and CDR2 SNEGSKA (reference sequence). This CDR3 is 15 amino acids long. V lost 3 bases and J lost 5, with 18 bases in between. The CDR3 spells CSASWASAVGDTQYF. The CDR3 region has the DNA TGCAGTGCTAGTTGGGCTAGCGCGGTTGGAGATACGCAGTATTTT.

This clone was picked up one time. This CDR3 is CASSLSNGGWTGELFF. The CDR3 nucleotides are TGTGCCAGCAGTTTATCTAATGGGGGCTGGACCGGGGAGCTGTTTTTT. The chain is built from TRBV28 and TRBJ2-2, with a tentative D call TRBD1 (6 bases). V was shortened by 1 base and J by 5 bases, with 14 bases between the two germline ends. CDR1 is MDHEN and CDR2 is SYDVKM in the germline V gene. This CDR3 is 16 amino acids long.

CDR3 region: CASSYSRGPTDTQYF. CDR3 DNA: TGTGCCAGCAGTTACTCGCGAGGTCCCACAGATACGCAGTATTTT. This chain joins TRBV6-5 and TRBJ2-3; no firm D call. Trimming cost V 0 bases and J 2 bases, with 9 bases left between them. Germline V gene sequence: CDR1 MNHEY, CDR2 SVGAGI. This CDR3 is built from 15 residues.

The chain recombines TRBV5-6 with TRBJ2-2; 10 positions match TRBD2. The CDR3 length is 18 residues. The germline CDR1 and CDR2 sequences are SGHDT and YYEEEE. J lost 1 base, V lost 4 bases, and 10 bases had no gene match. The CDR3 coding sequence is TGTGCCAGCAGCCTCAACTCCGCTAGCGGGGGGAACACCGGGGAGCTGTTTTTT. It translates to CASSLNSASGGNTGELFF.

CDR3 region: CSVSDRRGEQYF. CDR3 coding DNA: TGCAGCGTTTCGGACAGGCGAGGGGAGCAGTACTTC. The J gene is TRBJ2-7, the V gene TRBV29-1, with 7 nucleotides matching TRBD1. The CDR3 runs 12 residues. V lost 5 bases and J lost 7; bases outside the gene matches: 8. Germline lookup yields CDR1 SQVTM and CDR2 ANQGSEA.

The chain recombines TRBV9 with TRBJ1-6, with 7 bases that match TRBD1. The CDR3 sequence is 14 residues long. Trimming removed 4 bases from V and 7 bases from J; junction bases left unmatched: 5. Germline CDR1 reads SGDLS; CDR2 reads YYNGEE. The CDR3 bases are TGTGCCAGCAGCCTCACAGGGGACAATTCACCCCTCCACTTT. This sequence encodes CASSLTGDNSPLHF. Drawing the rest from reference TRBV9 and TRBJ1-6, the complete variable domain is DSGVTQTPKHLITATGQRVTLRCSPRSGDLSVYWYQQSLDQGLQFLIQYYNGEERAKGNILERFSAQQFPDLHSELNLSSLELGDSALYFCASSLTGDNSPLHFGNGTRLTVT.

This clone was picked up one time. CDR3: CASHSGYSGANVLTF. CDR3 DNA sequence: TGTGCCAGCCACTCAGGTTACTCTGGGGCCAACGTCCTGACTTTC. The V call is TRBV2, the J call TRBJ2-6; D gene unclear. Germline V gene lookup returns CDR1 SNHLY and CDR2 FYNNEI. The germline V and J ends were trimmed by 8 bases and 0 bases, with 11 bases remaining between them. This CDR3 is built from 15 residues. Full variable domain (missing parts from reference TRBV2 and TRBJ2-6): EPEVTQTPSHQVTQMGQEVILRCVPISNHLYFYWYRQILGQKVEFLVSFYNNEISEKSEIFDDQFSVERPDGSNFTLKIRSTKLEDSAMYFCASHSGYSGANVLTFGAGSRLTVL.

The rearrangement joins TRBV27 to TRBJ2-7, with 9 positions matching TRBD1. CDR1 and CDR2 from the germline V gene are MNHEY and SMNVEV (reference sequence). J gave up 5 bases and V 5 bases, and 4 bases lay outside the gene matches. CDR3 length: 13 residues. The CDR3 nucleotides read TGTGCCAGCAGTGGGACAGGGAGGAACGAGCAGTACTTC. As protein: CASSGTGRNEQYF.

The gene calls are TRBV9 and TRBJ2-7, with 12 bases lining up with TRBD2. There are 19 residues in the CDR3. Germline V gene sequence: CDR1 SGDLS, CDR2 YYNGEE. V lost 4 bases to trimming and J lost 4 bases; unmatched junction nucleotides: 18. CDR3 in amino acids: CASSPRSGATSGGIYEQYF. CDR3 coding DNA: TGTGCCAGCAGCCCGAGAAGCGGGGCGACTAGCGGGGGTATTTACGAGCAGTACTTC.

The chain has TRBV9 and TRBJ1-1; TRBD1 is a possible D gene (5 bases). The V end lost 0 bases, the J end lost 8 bases, and 11 bases lay between the germline ends. The CDR3 contains 13 residues. From germline, CDR1 is SGDLS and CDR2 YYNGEE. CDR3 residues: CASSVGGGEEAFF. DNA of the CDR3: TGTGCCAGCAGCGTAGGTGGAGGGGAAGAAGCTTTCTTT.

This chain connects TRBV10-2 to TRBJ2-7, with D hard to call. The CDR3 sequence is 12 residues long. Looked up from germline, CDR1 is WSHSY and CDR2 is SAAADI. The germline V and J ends were trimmed by 5 bases and 0 bases, with 5 bases remaining between them. CDR3 amino acids: CASSLSSYEQYF. The CDR3 nucleotides read TGCGCCAGCAGTCTAAGCTCCTACGAGCAGTACTTC.

The rearrangement links TRBV10-3 to TRBJ1-4; D possibly corresponds to TRBD1 (5 bases). Trimming removed 0 bases from V and 7 bases from J, with 12 bases in between. The CDR3 is 15 residues long. Germline V gene lookup returns CDR1 ENHRY and CDR2 SYGVKD. CDR3 coding DNA: TGTGCCATCAGTGAGTCTGGATCAGGGCCTGAAAAACTGTTTTTT. Translating gives CAISESGSGPEKLFF.

This clone has just a few counts. The chain combines TRBV30 with TRBJ1-1, with D maybe TRBD1 (5 bases). Between the trimmed V and J ends, which lost 0 bases and 5 bases, there was a span of 13 bases. Germline values: CDR1 GTSNPN, CDR2 SVGIG (reference sequence). CDR3 length equals 14 residues. CDR3 protein: CAWSVGWGPTEAFF. The CDR3 DNA follows: TGTGCCTGGAGTGTAGGTTGGGGCCCAACTGAAGCTTTCTTT.

The chain combines TRBV5-8 with TRBJ1-4; D uncertain. The V gene lost 4 bases and the J gene lost 2 bases, with 27 bases spanning the gap. The CDR3 has 20 residues. Germline lookup yields CDR1 SGHTS and CDR2 YDEGEE. The CDR3 DNA is TGTGCCAGCAGCCCCCAAAAGGCAGGCGAAAGTAGCGGGACTAATGAAAAACTGTTTTTT. Residues: CASSPQKAGESSGTNEKLFF.

The chain is built from TRBV3-1 (or the pseudogene TRBV3-2) and TRBJ2-1; TRBD2 agrees at 9 bases. The CDR3 is 15 residues long. After removal of 4 bases from V and 9 bases from J, the junction contained 10 bases not matched to a gene. Germline V lookup: CDR1 LGHDT, CDR2 YNNKEL (reference sequence). CDR3 sequence (DNA): TGTGCCAGCAGCCCCACGCGGGGGGGTGTGGGTGAGCAGTTCTTC. It is translated as CASSPTRGGVGEQFF.

The rearrangement links TRBV7-8 to TRBJ2-5; 7 positions match TRBD1. The CDR3 is made up of 15 amino acids. CDR1 and CDR2 from the germline V gene are SGHVS and FQNEAQ. The trim removed 3 bases at V and 2 bases at J, leaving 6 bases unmatched. This CDR3 is CASSFNRGPQETQYF. Written as DNA, the CDR3 is TGTGCCAGCAGCTTTAACAGGGGACCACAAGAGACCCAGTACTTC.

The chain joins TRBV3-1 (or the pseudogene TRBV3-2) to TRBJ2-1; D unclear. Germline lookup yields CDR1 LGHDT and CDR2 YNNKEL (reference sequence). This CDR3 has 17 residues. Trimming shortened V by 1 base and J by 0 bases, and 13 bases separated the two germline ends. CDR3 in amino acids: CASSQGLDRGSYNEQFF. The CDR3 DNA reads TGTGCCAGCAGCCAAGGACTCGACCGCGGCTCCTACAATGAGCAGTTCTTC.